The rows below give T cell receptor beta chains drawn from one sample of a study of T-cell reconstitution after alpha-beta-depleted transplantation in children. Each CDR3 protein gets one entry after TCRdb re-called the PCR reads with MiXCR. The sample has hundreds of thousands of distinct CDR3 sequences, approximately 16% seen once. The specimen comprised PBMCs from the stem cell graft donor, sampled from the stem cell graft. These receptors originate from a human donor who donated a stem cell graft to a child with acute myeloid leukemia. The CDR3 runs from the conserved cysteine through the conserved F or W. D genes are given only for firm matches. Some rows mark clone size as missing; the rest say once, few, many or name a class of expanded clone.

j_call | cdr3_length | v_call | d_call | clone_size | cdr3_aa | cdr3_nt
TRBJ2-1 | 13 | TRBV20-1 | NA | many | CSAPPFAYNEQFF | TGCAGTGCCCCTCCCTTTGCCTACAATGAGCAGTTCTTC
TRBJ1-6 | 19 | TRBV5-1 | NA | many | CASSLRRQDPNSYNSPLHF | TGCGCCAGCAGCTTGCGACGACAGGACCCCAATTCCTATAATTCACCCCTCCACTTT
TRBJ1-1 | 13 | TRBV5-1 | NA | few | CASSTGHNTEAFF | TGCGCCAGCAGCACAGGGCACAACACTGAAGCTTTCTTT
TRBJ1-1 | 14 | TRBV29-1 | NA | few | CSVGRGRMNTEAFF | TGCAGCGTTGGTAGGGGCAGGATGAACACTGAAGCTTTCTTT
TRBJ2-3 | 13 | TRBV6-2/TRBV6-3 | NA | few | CASSYADRDTQYF | TGTGCCAGCAGTTACGCGGACCGTGATACGCAGTATTTT
TRBJ2-7 | 11 | TRBV20-1 | NA | many | CSARDYYEQYF | TGCAGTGCTAGAGACTACTACGAGCAGTACTTC
TRBJ2-7 | 11 | TRBV29-1 | NA | many | CSVEGGDSVAF | TGCAGCGTTGAAGGCGGGGACTCGGTGGCATTC
TRBJ1-1 | 15 | TRBV5-1 | NA | NA | CASSTGTGENTEAFF | TGCGCCAGCAGCACCGGAACAGGCGAGAACACTGAAGCTTTCTTT
TRBJ1-5 | 13 | TRBV20-1 | TRBD1 | NA | CSALTGGNQPQHF | TGCAGTGCTTTGACAGGGGGCAATCAGCCCCAGCATTTT
TRBJ2-2 | 17 | TRBV9 | NA | few | CASSLGTLGTNTGELFF | TGTGCCAGCAGCCTAGGGACCCTCGGGACGAACACCGGGGAGCTGTTTTTT
TRBJ2-1 | 15 | TRBV29-1 | NA | many | CSAWGAVSGGNEQFF | TGCAGCGCCTGGGGGGCAGTGTCAGGTGGGAATGAGCAGTTCTTC
TRBJ2-7 | 14 | TRBV5-6 | NA | few | CASSFLGWQYEQYF | TGTGCCAGCAGCTTCTTGGGATGGCAGTACGAGCAGTACTTC
TRBJ2-3 | 14 | TRBV4-3 | NA | NA | CASSAKWTADTQYF | TGCGCCAGCAGCGCCAAGTGGACGGCGGATACGCAGTATTTT
TRBJ1-6 | 12 | TRBV7-9 | NA | NA | CASSVPGSPLHF | TGTGCCAGCAGCGTCCCCGGGTCACCCCTCCACTTT
TRBJ2-3 | 16 | TRBV24-1 | NA | few | CATSDFGSPSTDTQYF | TGTGCCACCAGTGATTTCGGTTCCCCTAGCACAGATACGCAGTATTTT
TRBJ2-3 | 16 | TRBV4-2 | TRBD2 | few | CASRPFLQRGGDTQYF | TGTGCCAGCAGACCATTTCTCCAGCGGGGGGGAGATACGCAGTATTTT
TRBJ2-1 | 13 | TRBV12-3/TRBV12-4 | NA | many | CASSLRYYNEQFF | TGTGCCAGCAGTTTACGGTATTACAATGAGCAGTTCTTC
TRBJ2-2 | 13 | TRBV29-1 | NA | many | CSVGVTNTGELFF | TGCAGCGTTGGGGTGACGAACACCGGGGAGCTGTTTTTT
TRBJ1-2 | 12 | TRBV28 | NA | many | CASISAGDGYTF | TGTGCCAGCATCTCGGCTGGGGATGGCTACACCTTC
TRBJ1-5 | 15 | TRBV12-3/TRBV12-4 | NA | many | CASSSSRGSNQPQHF | TGTGCCAGCAGTTCGTCCCGGGGGTCGAATCAGCCCCAGCATTTT
TRBJ2-2 | 13 | TRBV20-1 | NA | many | CSALSQDPGELFF | TGCAGTGCTTTATCTCAGGACCCCGGGGAGCTGTTTTTT
TRBJ1-5 | 14 | TRBV5-6 | NA | NA | CASSQANSNQPQHF | TGTGCCAGCAGTCAAGCGAATAGCAATCAGCCCCAGCATTTT
TRBJ1-1 | 17 | TRBV20-1 | NA | NA | CCARDAGTGVMNTEAFF | TGCTGTGCTAGAGATGCGGGAACAGGCGTCATGAACACTGAAGCTTTCTTT
TRBJ2-1 | 14 | TRBV7-9 | TRBD2 | few | CASSMTGGPHEQFF | TGTGCCAGCAGCATGACGGGGGGGCCGCATGAGCAGTTCTTC
TRBJ1-2 | 18 | TRBV11-2 | NA | NA | CASSLFDGAFLANYGYTF | TGTGCCAGCAGCTTGTTCGACGGGGCCTTTTTAGCTAACTATGGCTACACCTTC
TRBJ2-1 | 15 | TRBV20-1 | TRBD2 | many | CSARDFSSGYNEQFF | TGCAGTGCTAGAGATTTTTCTAGCGGCTACAATGAGCAGTTCTTC
TRBJ1-3 | 16 | TRBV28 | NA | NA | CASSWGPGLSGNTIYF | TGTGCCAGCAGTTGGGGGCCGGGGCTCTCTGGAAACACCATATATTTT
TRBJ2-7 | 14 | TRBV7-9 | NA | NA | CASSLVWGAHEQYF | TGTGCCAGCAGCTTAGTTTGGGGGGCGCACGAGCAGTACTTC
TRBJ1-3 | 14 | TRBV7-2 | NA | many | CASSLSPVGNTIYF | TGTGCCAGCAGCTTATCCCCTGTCGGAAACACCATATATTTT
TRBJ2-7 | 14 | TRBV6-5 | NA | many | CASIVGGAGYEQYF | TGTGCCAGCATCGTCGGGGGCGCTGGCTACGAGCAGTACTTC
TRBJ1-2 | 13 | TRBV29-1 | NA | many | CSVGPGQNYGYTF | TGCAGCGTTGGGCCAGGGCAGAACTATGGCTACACCTTC
TRBJ1-1 | 13 | TRBV29-1 | NA | many | CSVVTTLSTEAFF | TGCAGCGTTGTTACAACCCTCTCCACTGAAGCTTTCTTT
TRBJ2-1 | 15 | TRBV5-5 | TRBD1 | many | CASSSGTGDRDEQFF | TGTGCCAGCAGCTCCGGGACAGGGGATAGAGATGAGCAGTTCTTC
TRBJ2-5 | 15 | TRBV7-2 | NA | NA | CASSFAGTGQETQYF | TGTGCCAGCAGTTTCGCCGGGACTGGGCAAGAGACCCAGTACTTC
TRBJ1-5 | 15 | TRBV7-2 | TRBD1 | NA | CASSNRGNSNQPQHF | TGTGCCAGCAGCAACAGGGGGAATAGCAATCAGCCCCAGCATTTT
TRBJ1-3 | 15 | TRBV20-1 | NA | many | CSARTQGYSGNTIYF | TGCAGTGCTAGAACACAGGGATACTCTGGAAACACCATATATTTT
TRBJ1-6 | 15 | TRBV9 | TRBD1 | many | CASSALGTVNSPLHF | TGTGCCAGCAGCGCTCTCGGGACAGTAAATTCACCCCTCCACTTT
TRBJ1-1 | 15 | TRBV5-1 | NA | few | CASSPVWVGGTEAFF | TGCGCCAGCAGCCCGGTGTGGGTCGGGGGCACTGAAGCTTTCTTT
TRBJ2-3 | 15 | TRBV12-3/TRBV12-4 | TRBD2 | many | CASSFGLAGGDTQYF | TGTGCCAGCAGTTTTGGACTAGCGGGGGGGGATACGCAGTATTTT
TRBJ1-2 | 14 | TRBV6-4 | NA | many | CASSDYPSNYGYTF | TGTGCCAGCAGTGACTATCCCAGCAACTATGGCTACACCTTC
TRBJ1-2 | 14 | TRBV10-3 | NA | few | CATRAPDQNYGYTF | TGTGCCACTCGGGCACCCGACCAGAACTATGGCTACACCTTC
TRBJ2-6 | 17 | TRBV20-1 | NA | NA | CSARVAVRQAGANVLTF | TGCAGTGCTAGAGTTGCAGTCCGGCAGGCTGGGGCCAACGTCCTGACTTTC
TRBJ1-5 | 13 | TRBV6-1 | NA | many | CASSEWSNQPQHF | TGTGCCAGCAGTGAGTGGAGCAATCAGCCCCAGCATTTT
TRBJ2-1 | 14 | TRBV5-1 | TRBD2 | many | CASTYRGEYNEQFF | TGCGCCAGCACCTATCGGGGGGAATACAATGAGCAGTTCTTC
TRBJ2-7 | 12 | TRBV6-6 | TRBD2 | few | CASSPGLVEQYF | TGTGCCAGCAGTCCGGGACTAGTCGAGCAGTACTTC
TRBJ2-5 | 15 | TRBV29-1 | TRBD1 | many | CSVYRTGVSQETQYF | TGCAGCGTATACCGGACAGGGGTTTCCCAAGAGACCCAGTACTTC
TRBJ1-3 | 15 | TRBV20-1 | NA | many | CSASRTGRTGNTIYF | TGCAGTGCTAGCCGAACAGGGCGCACTGGAAACACCATATATTTT
TRBJ2-2 | 16 | TRBV29-1 | TRBD1 | many | CSVERGQGGNTGELFF | TGCAGCGTTGAACGCGGACAGGGGGGGAACACCGGGGAGCTGTTTTTT
TRBJ2-1 | 14 | TRBV20-1 | TRBD2 | many | CSARLAGSLNEQFF | TGCAGTGCCCGGCTAGCGGGGTCATTAAATGAGCAGTTCTTC